Below, one T cell receptor beta chain is given with its context. Its specificity is not known. In the PCR, 60 Vbeta and 13 Jbeta primers were used. Method: immunoSEQ multiplex PCR; TCRdb's copy keeps in-frame clones and lacks some. The table includes approximately 130,000 clones, 77% detected once. The data belong to a study of cytomegalovirus exposure and HLA in healthy donors. Study results and caveats: The study labeled 164 TCR beta chains cytomegalovirus-associated. There was a cluster of highly shared sequence variants that was likely a sequencing artifact. Specificity for CMV antigens was confirmed in vitro for three of the CMV-associated chains. Later analysis found that TCR beta chains associated with HLA were more clonally expanded than other, equally common chains.

V lost 4 bases, J lost 0 bases, and 11 bases lay in between. This CDR3 comprises 14 residues. Looked up from germline, CDR1 is SGHDT and CDR2 is YYEEEE. Sequencing input: PBMCs. The V gene is TRBV5-6, the J gene TRBJ2-7; possibly TRBD1 for D (6 bases). This clonotype was sampled from a man aged 18 to 35 in good health and CMV-seropositive. CDR3: CASSLGQRSYEQYF. The CDR3, as DNA: TGTGCCAGCAGCCTAGGACAGCGCTCCTACGAGCAGTACTTC.